These 8 T cell receptor beta chains were all obtained from the same sample, sequenced in a study of blood T cell repertoires in COVID-19. The table came from immunoSEQ multiplex PCR; TCRdb's copy has only in-frame clones and leaves some out. The data hold about 200,000 clones, with 80% to 90% observed a single time. The source material was peripheral blood. These TCRs come from a human donor in a cohort sampled during active COVID-19.

The chain combines TRBV4-1 with TRBJ2-1, with a weak D call TRBD1 (7 bases). The CDR3 covers 17 residues. The germline CDR1 and CDR2 sequences are MGHRA and YSYEKL. Trimming stripped 0 bases from V and 4 bases from J, with 16 bases between. This CDR3 reads CASSQDQGDFLYNEQFF. The CDR3 DNA reads TGCGCCAGCAGCCAAGATCAGGGGGACTTTCTTTACAATGAGCAGTTCTTC.

This chain links TRBV27 with TRBJ2-1; TRBD2 matches at 12 bases. V trimming: 3 bases; J trimming: 7 bases; junction bases outside the gene matches: 1. The V gene's germline CDR1 is MNHEY and CDR2 SMNVEV (reference sequence). This CDR3 is built from 14 residues. CDR3 DNA sequence: TGTGCCAGCAGTTTGACTAGCGGGAGTAATGAGCAGTTCTTC. Protein sequence: CASSLTSGSNEQFF.

V gene TRBV24-1 combines with J gene TRBJ2-3, with a possible D match to TRBD1 (6 bases). The V gene's germline CDR1 is KGHDR and CDR2 SFDVKD. V lost 0 bases, J lost 3 bases, and 9 bases lay in between. The CDR3 is made up of 15 amino acids. The CDR3 DNA sequence: TGTGCCACCAGTGATTTGCGACAGGCAACAGATACGCAGTATTTT. Protein product: CATSDLRQATDTQYF.

The genes are TRBV4-1 and TRBJ2-1; 11 bases line up with TRBD2. Per germline, CDR1 MGHRA and CDR2 YSYEKL. This CDR3 spans 17 amino acids. V lost 4 bases to trimming and J lost 6 bases; unmatched junction nucleotides: 11. The CDR3: CASSRGVAGGPSNEQFF. For the CDR3, the DNA is TGCGCCAGCAGCCGAGGTGTAGCGGGAGGGCCAAGCAATGAGCAGTTCTTC.

This chain connects TRBV30 to TRBJ2-1; TRBD2 matches 11 bases. Germline trimming cut 0 bases from V and 7 bases from J; bases unmatched to any gene: 2. The germline V gene encodes CDR1 GTSNPN and CDR2 SVGIG (reference sequence). The CDR3 contains 14 residues. The CDR3 is CAWSVPSGRNEQFF. CDR3 in DNA: TGTGCCTGGAGTGTCCCTAGCGGGAGGAATGAGCAGTTCTTC.

V gene TRBV28 combines with J gene TRBJ1-6, with 8 bases that match TRBD1. The CDR3 is 16 amino acids. The V gene's germline CDR1 is MDHEN and CDR2 SYDVKM. Trimming at V came to 2 bases and at J to 7 bases, leaving 7 bases not matched to a gene. CDR3 DNA: TGTGCCAGCAGTTTAAGGACAGGGCTAAAAAATTCACCCCTCCACTTT. Translation gives CASSLRTGLKNSPLHF.

Here the CDR3 reads CASSYGQGSEKLFF. Here the CDR3 DNA reads TGTGCCAGCAGTTACGGGCAGGGAAGTGAAAAACTGTTTTTT. The chain links TRBV6-6 to TRBJ1-4, with D possibly TRBD1 on 5 matching bases. CDR3 size: 14 residues. Looked up from germline, CDR1 is MNHNY and CDR2 is SVGAGI (reference sequence). The V end lost 2 bases, the J end lost 7 bases, and 11 bases lay between the germline ends.

This clone was seen a single time. This rearrangement joins TRBV7-2 to TRBJ2-3; weak D call: TRBD1 (6 bases). Deletions cut 5 bases from V and 2 bases from J, with 14 bases between. CDR1 and CDR2 from the germline V gene are SGHTA and FQGNSA. The length of the CDR3 is 15 residues. The CDR3, as DNA: TGTGCCAGCAGCATCCAGACAGGATCCACAGATACGCAGTATTTT. It translates to CASSIQTGSTDTQYF.